Each of the 11 T cell receptor beta chains below was sequenced from the same sample in a study of cytomegalovirus exposure and HLA in healthy donors. Some clones are missing from TCRdb's copy, which holds only in-frame ones; the method was immunoSEQ multiplex PCR. Of about 110,000 clones in the sample, 85% to 90% were seen once. The sequenced material came from PBMCs. The source of these receptors is a woman aged 18 to 35 in good health and CMV-seronegative.

The rearrangement joins TRBV5-6 to TRBJ2-5; no definite D call. Germline V gene sequence: CDR1 SGHDT, CDR2 YYEEEE. The CDR3 sequence is 13 residues long. V lost 0 bases and J 7 bases, leaving 10 bases between the germline ends. This chain's CDR3 is CASSLVEPGTQYF. CDR3 DNA sequence: TGTGCCAGCAGCTTGGTGGAGCCGGGGACCCAGTACTTC.

DNA for the CDR3: TGTGCCAGCAGTCCCCCAACTAGCGGGGGAAATGAGCAGTTCTTC. This codes for CASSPPTSGGNEQFF. V and J are TRBV6-6 and TRBJ2-1; TRBD2 matches 11 bases. The ends lost 5 bases at V and 7 bases at J; junction bases unmatched: 7. CDR1 MNHNY and CDR2 SVGAGI come from the germline V gene (reference sequence). The CDR3 is 15 residues long.

This chain joins TRBV5-4 and TRBJ2-2, with D possibly matching TRBD1 (6 bases). V dropped 4 bases and J dropped 5 bases, with 15 bases sitting between them. Germline assignment: CDR1 SGHNT and CDR2 YYREEE (reference sequence). The CDR3 loop spans 15 amino acids. CDR3 protein: CASSPTGTTTGELFF. CDR3 sequence (DNA): TGTGCCAGCAGCCCCACCGGGACAACTACCGGGGAGCTGTTTTTT.

This chain uses TRBV4-2 with TRBJ2-2; D may be TRBD2 (6 bases). V was pared by 3 bases and J by 2 bases, with 10 bases between. The germline V gene has CDR1 LGHNA and CDR2 YNFKEQ. This CDR3 comprises 15 residues. The CDR3 bases are TGTGCCAGCAGCCAGCCGGGACTTAACACCGGGGAGCTGTTTTTT. This encodes CASSQPGLNTGELFF.

J is TRBJ1-2 and V is TRBV27; 8 nucleotides match TRBD1. J gave up 6 bases and V 6 bases, and 6 bases lay outside the gene matches. The CDR3 is 13 residues long. Germline lookup yields CDR1 MNHEY and CDR2 SMNVEV (reference sequence). The CDR3 sequence is CASRAGTGHGYTF. In DNA form, the CDR3 reads TGTGCCAGCAGGGCCGGGACAGGACATGGCTACACCTTC.

The chain carries TRBV27 and TRBJ2-5; 12 bases align to TRBD1. J gave up 5 bases and V 5 bases, and 18 bases lay outside the gene matches. The CDR3 has 19 amino acids. The germline V gene has CDR1 MNHEY and CDR2 SMNVEV (reference sequence). This chain's CDR3 is CASSTKPGTGGATRETQYF. DNA for the CDR3: TGTGCCAGCAGTACCAAGCCCGGGACAGGGGGCGCCACCAGGGAGACCCAGTACTTC.

This rearrangement joins TRBV9 to TRBJ2-7; 10 bases map to TRBD1. The CDR3 runs to 18 residues. The ends lost 2 bases at V and 5 bases at J; junction bases unmatched: 16. Germline values: CDR1 SGDLS, CDR2 YYNGEE. CDR3 DNA sequence: TGTGCCAGCAGCGTCTCAACAGGGGACAGGGGTTATTCGGACGAGCAGTACTTC. As protein: CASSVSTGDRGYSDEQYF.

This chain connects TRBV6-5 to TRBJ2-7; 8 bases fit TRBD2. The V gene's germline CDR1 is MNHEY and CDR2 SVGAGI. The junction had 8 bases not matched to a gene; V was cut back by 3 bases and J by 1 base. The CDR3 runs to 16 residues. In DNA, the CDR3 is TGTGCCAGCAGTTATGAACCGGGACTAGGATCCTACGAGCAGTACTTC. Its translation: CASSYEPGLGSYEQYF.

This chain joins TRBV28 and TRBJ1-6; 9 positions agree with TRBD1. Germline V lookup: CDR1 MDHEN, CDR2 SYDVKM. This CDR3 is 16 amino acids long. J was trimmed by 5 bases and V by 4 bases; bases with no gene match: 6. In DNA, the CDR3 is TGTGCCAGCAGTTCGTTGGACAGGGGAGATAATTCACCCCTCCACTTT. Protein sequence: CASSSLDRGDNSPLHF.

V is TRBV2 and J is TRBJ2-5; TRBD2 aligns across 7 bases. The V gene end was trimmed by 6 bases and the J gene end by 4 bases; junction bases not matched to a gene: 11. From germline, CDR1 is SNHLY and CDR2 FYNNEI. This CDR3 has 15 residues. The DNA for the CDR3 is TGTGCCAGCAGGAAGGAGGGACTACACCGAGAGACCCAGTACTTC. This codes for CASRKEGLHRETQYF.

The chain couples TRBV6-5 to TRBJ1-2, with a weak D call TRBD1 (5 bases). V lost 6 bases to trimming and J lost 6 bases, with 14 bases between them. This CDR3 contains 13 residues. The germline V gene encodes CDR1 MNHEY and CDR2 SVGAGI. In nucleotides, the CDR3 is TGTGCCAGCAGCCCCGACAGATCGAATGGCTACACCTTC. As protein: CASSPDRSNGYTF.